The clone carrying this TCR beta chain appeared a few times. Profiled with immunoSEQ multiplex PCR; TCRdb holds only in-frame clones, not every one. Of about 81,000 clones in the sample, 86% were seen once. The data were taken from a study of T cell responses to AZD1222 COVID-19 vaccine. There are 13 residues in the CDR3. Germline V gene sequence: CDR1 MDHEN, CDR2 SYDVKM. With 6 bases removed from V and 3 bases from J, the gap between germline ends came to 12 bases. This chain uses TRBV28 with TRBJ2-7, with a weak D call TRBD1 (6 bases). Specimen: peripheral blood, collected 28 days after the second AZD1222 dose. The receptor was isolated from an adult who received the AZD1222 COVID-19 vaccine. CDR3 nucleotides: TGTGCCAGCAGGGGGGCCTTGAACTACGAGCAGTACTTC. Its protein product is CASRGALNYEQYF.